This passage covers 9 T cell receptor beta chains from one sample sequenced in a study of cytomegalovirus exposure and HLA in healthy donors. Primers: 60 Vbeta forward and 13 Jbeta reverse. Some clones are missing from TCRdb's copy, which holds only in-frame ones; the method was immunoSEQ multiplex PCR. The table shows more than 110,000 clones, with more than 75% occurring only once. Source material: PBMCs. Receptors originate from a female donor in good health and CMV-seronegative.

The chain joins TRBV7-2 to TRBJ2-1; D may be TRBD1 (6 bases). Per germline, CDR1 SGHTA and CDR2 FQGNSA. This CDR3 region has 12 residues. V lost 8 bases, J lost 7 bases, and 12 bases lay in between. The CDR3 DNA sequence: TGTGCCAGCTCGGGTAGGGGGAATGAGCAGTTCTTC. It encodes CASSGRGNEQFF.

This rearrangement joins TRBV5-1 to TRBJ1-6, with D tentatively TRBD1 (5 bases). In germline, CDR1 is SGHRS, CDR2 YFSETQ. This CDR3 has 16 amino acids. V lost 0 bases, J lost 9 bases, and 16 bases lay in between. CDR3 protein: CASSLDGGVGSSPLHF. CDR3 sequence (DNA): TGCGCCAGCAGCTTGGATGGAGGGGTTGGGAGTTCACCCCTCCACTTT.

This chain connects TRBV10-3 to TRBJ1-5; TRBD1 matches 7 bases. The V and J ends lost 5 bases and 4 bases, in that order; junction bases with no gene match: 8. The CDR3 covers 15 residues. The germline V gene has CDR1 ENHRY and CDR2 SYGVKD. In DNA, the CDR3 is TGTGCCATCAGTAAGGACAGGCCCGTGAATCAGCCCCAGCATTTT. Residues: CAISKDRPVNQPQHF.

This sequence joins TRBV9 and TRBJ1-4, with TRBD1 identical over 9 bases. CDR1 is SGDLS and CDR2 is YYNGEE in the germline V gene. Unmatched junction bases numbered 4, after V lost 0 bases and J lost 4 bases. This CDR3 region has 16 residues. This chain's CDR3 is CASSVDRGLINEKLFF. As DNA, the CDR3 is TGTGCCAGCAGCGTAGACAGGGGGCTTATTAATGAAAAACTGTTTTTT. Complete variable domain (other parts from reference TRBV9 and TRBJ1-4): DSGVTQTPKHLITATGQRVTLRCSPRSGDLSVYWYQQSLDQGLQFLIQYYNGEERAKGNILERFSAQQFPDLHSELNLSSLELGDSALYFCASSVDRGLINEKLFFGSGTQLSVL.

The chain has TRBV28 and TRBJ2-3; 12 nucleotides line up with TRBD2. V trimming: 5 bases; J trimming: 3 bases; junction bases outside the gene matches: 6. The CDR3 covers 16 residues. Looked up from germline, CDR1 is MDHEN and CDR2 is SYDVKM. The CDR3 nucleotides are TGTGCCAGCAGTCCGACTAGCGGGGGATTTACAGATACGCAGTATTTT. Its protein is CASSPTSGGFTDTQYF.

Here the CDR3 reads CASSPGGTGSTEAFF. The CDR3 nucleotides read TGCGCCAGCAGCCCTGGCGGGACAGGGTCCACTGAAGCTTTCTTT. The rearrangement uses TRBV5-1 and TRBJ1-1; the match to TRBD1 covers 9 bases. Germline CDR1 and CDR2: SGHRS and YFSETQ. V shed 4 bases, J shed 4 bases, and the junction held 8 bases outside the gene matches. CDR3 size: 15 residues.

Only a few counts were recorded for this clone. This chain joins TRBV5-6 and TRBJ2-3; TRBD2 matches 9 bases. CDR3 length: 16 amino acids. Germline CDR1 is SGHDT and CDR2 is YYEEEE. V was pared by 0 bases and J by 2 bases, with 4 bases of the junction left unmatched. The CDR3, as DNA: TGTGCCAGCAGCTTGGTGGCTAGCGGGGACACAGATACGCAGTATTTT. This encodes CASSLVASGDTDTQYF.

The CDR3 sequence: CASTHGGGGSYTF. For the CDR3, the DNA is TGTGCCAGCACCCACGGCGGCGGGGGGAGCTACACCTTC. The chain employs TRBV7-9 and TRBJ1-2; TRBD1 might be the D (5 bases). Germline CDR1 SEHNR, CDR2 FQNEAQ (reference sequence). The CDR3 spans 13 residues. Trimming took off 7 bases at V and 9 bases at J, with 18 bases between the two ends.

The J gene is TRBJ2-1, the V gene TRBV5-6; tentative D call: TRBD2 (6 bases). The germline CDR1 and CDR2 sequences are SGHDT and YYEEEE. This CDR3 is 16 amino acids long. Trimming took off 1 base at V and 3 bases at J, with 14 bases between the two ends. The CDR3 here is CASSLRGRDFYNEQFF. In DNA, the CDR3 is TGTGCCAGCAGCTTGCGAGGGCGGGACTTCTACAATGAGCAGTTCTTC.